Given below is one TCR beta chain in context. The CDR3 is 13 residues long. Trimming pared 3 bases from V and 4 bases from J, leaving 9 bases between. Libraries were prepared by immunoSEQ multiplex PCR; TCRdb keeps only in-frame clonotypes and omits some of them. The data show 30,000 to 50,000 clones, 91% seen once. This specimen comes from a study of blood T cell repertoires in COVID-19. Study-level information: The analysed material was cDNA or gDNA that came from T cells, B-cell-depleted T cells, or PBMCs.

Source material: peripheral blood. This sequence joins TRBV12-3 or TRBV12-4 and TRBJ2-5; TRBD2 is a possible D gene (6 bases). The source of this sequence is a woman aged 25 to 45 in a cohort sampled during active COVID-19. The CDR3 DNA sequence: TGTGCCAGCAGTTTTGCGGGGAGAGAGACCCAGTACTTC. It translates to CASSFAGRETQYF.